The clone carrying this T cell receptor (beta chain) was recorded many times. Antigen: not known. These data originate in a study of human T cells and chemical hapten exposure. The wider study: How much TCR each sample yielded varied, mostly because pooled library volumes differed slightly. Study-level findings and limits: Sensitization with DPC brought no change to TCRs above 1 in 1000 in frequency.

Unique molecular identifiers were attached to individual cDNA molecules during library preparation. Authors' methods: Sequenced samples showed a median of roughly 99,000 TCRs each, with counts running from roughly 23,000 to 700,000. TCRdb used MiXCR to reprocess the RACE reads, holding one entry per CDR3 protein. The V and J calls, along with clone size, are taken from TCRdb and not from the paper's own processing. The top ten hold about 3.4% of the sample, which has roughly 71,000 distinct CDR3 sequences, 6% to 7% seen once. The CDR3 consists of 13 residues. V was shortened by 4 bases and J by 7 bases, with 13 bases between the two germline ends. CDR1 is LGHNA and CDR2 is YNFKEQ in the germline V gene. Sample time point: healthy volunteer bleed at 6 weeks. Researchers extracted total RNA from unfractionated whole blood.

The TCR was taken from a female donor in good health. Some clones in this sample may be carry-over from other donors' samples. The sequencing input was whole blood. The gene calls are TRBV4-2 and TRBJ1-1, with D possibly matching TRBD1 (6 bases). The CDR3 sequence: CASSPPGVGEAFF. In nucleotides, the CDR3 is TGTGCCAGCAGCCCCCCAGGGGTTGGTGAAGCTTTCTTT.